The 26 T cell receptor beta chains reported below all come from one sample, sequenced in a study of T cell repertoires in cytomegalovirus infection. TCRdb independently ran MiXCR on the reads; one entry per CDR3 protein. The sample shows approximately 100,000 distinct CDR3 sequences, 20% to 30% of them seen only once. Material: CD8+ T cells from PBMCs. These receptors were obtained from a human donor in good health (CMV status not recorded). Some clones in this sample may be carry-over from other donors' samples.

This clonotype was counted ten times or more. This chain uses TRBV6-4 with TRBJ2-1; 11 positions match TRBD2. V shed 3 bases and J 7 bases; nucleotides not matched to a gene: 5. Germline assignment: CDR1 MRHNA and CDR2 SNTAGT. The CDR3 consists of 15 residues. This CDR3 reads CASSEGTSGQNEQFF. The CDR3 DNA reads TGTGCCAGCAGTGAAGGGACTAGCGGCCAGAATGAGCAGTTCTTC.

As DNA, the CDR3 is TGTGCCAGCAGTCGCTACGGGACCGTTGGGAATTCACCCCTCCACTTT. Translated: CASSRYGTVGNSPLHF. The chain combines TRBV27 with TRBJ1-6, with D tentatively TRBD1 (5 bases). Per germline, CDR1 MNHEY and CDR2 SMNVEV (reference sequence). The CDR3 sequence is 16 residues long. Trimming pared 5 bases from V and 7 bases from J, leaving 18 bases between.

This sequence joins TRBV19 and TRBJ2-5, with 9 positions matching TRBD1. The ends lost 3 bases at V and 5 bases at J; junction bases unmatched: 7. Germline CDR1 is LNHDA and CDR2 is SQIVND (reference sequence). The CDR3 is 15 residues long. CDR3 nucleotides: TGTGCCAGTAGTATTGGGACAGGGTCGTTCGAGACCCAGTACTTC. It is translated as CASSIGTGSFETQYF.

This clonotype showed up just a few times. The V and J genes are TRBV7-9 and TRBJ2-5; 9 nucleotides align to TRBD1. Germline-derived CDR1 and CDR2 are SEHNR and FQNEAQ (reference sequence). V gave up 4 bases and J gave up 0 bases; unmatched junction bases: 6. The CDR3 runs to 16 residues. The CDR3 loop is CASSSLGTGHQETQYF. The CDR3 DNA follows: TGTGCCAGCAGCTCATTGGGGACAGGGCACCAAGAGACCCAGTACTTC. Variable domain in full (rest from reference TRBV7-9 and TRBJ2-5): DTGVSQNPRHKITKRGQNVTFRCDPISEHNRLYWYRQTLGQGPEFLTYFQNEAQLEKSRLLSDRFSAERPKGSFSTLEIQRTEQGDSAMYLCASSSLGTGHQETQYFGPGTRLLVL.

The V gene is TRBV28, the J gene TRBJ2-2, with 9 bases that match TRBD2. CDR3 length: 15 residues. Trimming removed 3 bases from V and 5 bases from J; junction bases left unmatched: 4. CDR1 and CDR2 from the germline V gene are MDHEN and SYDVKM. The CDR3 sequence: CASSFRGGGTGELFF. CDR3 sequence (DNA): TGTGCCAGCAGTTTCCGCGGGGGGGGGACCGGGGAGCTGTTTTTT.

This clonotype was observed at least ten times. The chain is built from TRBV6-6 and TRBJ2-1; 7 bases line up with TRBD1. With 7 bases clipped from V and 4 bases from J, the junction kept 7 bases outside the gene matches. The germline gives CDR1 MNHNY, CDR2 SVGAGI (reference sequence). The CDR3 loop spans 14 amino acids. Here the CDR3 reads CASTSGTEYNEQFF. The CDR3 region has the DNA TGTGCCAGCACATCCGGGACAGAGTACAATGAGCAGTTCTTC.

The chain is built from TRBV2 and TRBJ2-7, with TRBD1 matching 8 bases. V dropped 7 bases and J dropped 5; count of bases not matched to a gene: 13. Germline V lookup: CDR1 SNHLY, CDR2 FYNNEI. The length of the CDR3 is 15 residues. In DNA, the CDR3 is TGTGCCAGCATCGACAGGGGCAAAAATTATAACGAGCAGTACTTC. Translated: CASIDRGKNYNEQYF.

This clonotype occurred many times. V and J are TRBV7-8 and TRBJ1-1; D is uncertain. Germline V gene sequence: CDR1 SGHVS, CDR2 FQNEAQ. V lost 2 bases and J lost 5, with 6 bases in between. The CDR3 is 12 residues long. The CDR3 DNA is TGTGCCAGCAGCTTATTGGGGACTGAAGCTTTCTTT. Its translation is CASSLLGTEAFF.

The CDR3 spells CASSDPRGGPGDTQYF. For the CDR3, the DNA is TGTGCCAGCAGCGATCCTCGCGGGGGGCCAGGCGATACGCAGTATTTT. The gene calls are TRBV9 and TRBJ2-3, with 8 bases aligning to TRBD2. Losses at the gene ends were 3 bases for V and 6 bases for J; bases not matched to a gene: 12. The germline gives CDR1 SGDLS, CDR2 YYNGEE. This CDR3 contains 16 residues.

The chain employs TRBV7-9 and TRBJ2-7; 7 bases are a match to TRBD1. There are 12 residues in the CDR3. Germline-derived CDR1 and CDR2 are SEHNR and FQNEAQ (reference sequence). J was trimmed by 2 bases and V by 8 bases; bases with no gene match: 3. CDR3 sequence: CASDREPYEQYF. Written as DNA, the CDR3 is TGTGCCAGCGACAGGGAACCCTACGAGCAGTACTTC.

In this sample, this clonotype turned up a few times. V usage is TRBV7-2 and J usage is TRBJ2-5; 7 bases are shared with TRBD2. The CDR3 sequence is 14 residues long. Germline CDR1 and CDR2: SGHTA and FQGNSA. Trimming took 6 bases from V and 2 from J; bases not matched to a gene: 6. The CDR3: CASSHRDYQETQYF. Written as DNA, the CDR3 is TGTGCCAGCAGTCACCGGGACTATCAAGAGACCCAGTACTTC.

This rearrangement joins TRBV5-1 to TRBJ2-7, with 7 bases identical to TRBD1. CDR1 and CDR2 from the germline V gene are SGHRS and YFSETQ. V dropped 4 bases and J dropped 3; count of bases not matched to a gene: 10. There are 15 residues in the CDR3. In DNA, the CDR3 is TGCGCCAGCAGCCCCGACAGGGCGACACTCTACGAGCAGTACTTC. This codes for CASSPDRATLYEQYF.

Only a few counts were recorded for this clonotype. The chain couples TRBV14 to TRBJ1-2; TRBD1 agrees at 7 bases. Germline CDR1 reads SGHDN; CDR2 reads FVKESK. This CDR3 is 15 amino acids long. V dropped 2 bases and J dropped 4; count of bases not matched to a gene: 7. The CDR3 DNA reads as TGTGCCAGCAGCCAACTGACAGGGAATCGCTATGGCTACACCTTC. It is translated as CASSQLTGNRYGYTF.

This clonotype was recorded a few times. This sequence joins TRBV4-3 and TRBJ2-7; TRBD1 agrees at 9 bases. The germline gives CDR1 LGHNA, CDR2 YSLEER. V lost 3 bases, J lost 2 bases, and 5 bases stayed unmatched. The CDR3 covers 15 residues. The CDR3 DNA reads as TGCGCCAGCAGCCATACGACAGGGGGGGCCTACGAGCAGTACTTC. Protein sequence: CASSHTTGGAYEQYF.

Concerning this clonotype itself: Since a much larger clone is just one base distant, this may be a read error. The chain joins TRBV11-2 to TRBJ2-3, with TRBD2 identical over 7 bases. CDR3 length equals 15 residues. Germline V gene lookup returns CDR1 SGHAT and CDR2 FQNNGV. The CDR3 region is CASSSTSRYTDTRYF. DNA for the CDR3: TGTGCCAGCAGCTCGACTAGCAGATACACAGATACGCGGTATTTT.

A few counts support this clonotype. The chain combines TRBV5-6 with TRBJ2-1; D call uncertain. The CDR3 totals 13 residues. The germline V gene encodes CDR1 SGHDT and CDR2 YYEEEE. V lost 4 bases, J lost 6 bases, and 11 bases lay in between. In nucleotides, the CDR3 is TGTGCCAGCAGCCCGACAATAGGCAATGAGCAGTTCTTC. Protein: CASSPTIGNEQFF.

This clonotype was observed a handful of times. This sequence joins TRBV10-2 and TRBJ1-2, with TRBD1 matching over 7 bases. The CDR3 length is 13 residues. V was clipped by 5 bases and J by 3 bases; unmatched bases: 3. CDR1 and CDR2 (germline): WSHSY, SAAADI. The CDR3 protein is CASSSTGDYGYTF. CDR3 DNA: TGCGCCAGCAGTAGTACAGGGGACTATGGCTACACCTTC.

This clonotype was detected ten times or more. The genes are TRBV4-1 and TRBJ2-3; D is perhaps TRBD2 (6 bases). With 1 base removed from V and 5 bases from J, the gap between germline ends came to 7 bases. CDR1 MGHRA and CDR2 YSYEKL come from the germline V gene. CDR3 length: 13 amino acids. CDR3 in amino acids: CASSQGGVDTQYF. Written as DNA, the CDR3 is TGCGCCAGCAGCCAAGGGGGGGTAGATACGCAGTATTTT.

V gene TRBV11-2 combines with J gene TRBJ2-7, with D perhaps matching TRBD1 (6 bases). Trimming took 5 bases from V and 3 from J, leaving 23 bases between them. The germline V gene has CDR1 SGHAT and CDR2 FQNNGV. The CDR3 totals 17 residues. The CDR3 here is CASSQEPSTGTHYEQYF. CDR3 sequence (DNA): TGTGCCAGCAGCCAGGAACCCAGTACCGGGACACACTACGAGCAGTACTTC.

This clonotype was seen only a few times. The chain couples TRBV7-2 to TRBJ1-1, with D uncertain. The CDR3 consists of 14 residues. CDR1 SGHTA and CDR2 FQGNSA come from the germline V gene. Trimming shortened V by 5 bases and J by 4 bases, and 14 bases separated the two germline ends. Here the CDR3 reads CASSPGRAGTEAFF. The CDR3 coding sequence is TGTGCCAGCAGCCCCGGGAGGGCGGGCACTGAAGCTTTCTTT.

The chain links TRBV7-9 to TRBJ2-1; no reliable D call. The CDR3 spans 12 residues. The germline V and J ends were trimmed by 7 bases and 5 bases, with 9 bases remaining between them. Germline V gene sequence: CDR1 SEHNR, CDR2 FQNEAQ (reference sequence). The DNA for the CDR3 is TGTGCCAGCACCTCGGACGACAATGAGCAGTTCTTC. Protein product: CASTSDDNEQFF.

This clonotype was seen ten or more times. The chain uses TRBV11-3 and TRBJ2-1; 12 bases are a match to TRBD2. There are 15 residues in the CDR3. J lost 9 bases, V lost 5 bases, and 8 bases had no gene match. From germline, CDR1 is SGHNT and CDR2 YENEEA. The CDR3 sequence is CASSPTSGGGIEQFF. Written as DNA, the CDR3 is TGTGCCAGCAGCCCGACTAGCGGGGGTGGGATTGAGCAGTTCTTC.

The chain joins TRBV9 to TRBJ2-3; TRBD2 aligns across 12 bases. The CDR3 has 18 amino acids. Trimming at V came to 3 bases and at J to 0 bases, leaving 8 bases not matched to a gene. CDR1 and CDR2 from the germline V gene are SGDLS and YYNGEE. This CDR3 is CASSAGLAGLFSTDTQYF. The CDR3 coding sequence is TGTGCCAGCAGCGCCGGACTAGCGGGACTGTTTAGCACAGATACGCAGTATTTT.

This clonotype was counted ten times or more. This sequence joins TRBV7-2 and TRBJ2-7; a weak D match, TRBD1 (6 bases). CDR3 length: 17 residues. The germline V and J ends were trimmed by 5 bases and 7 bases, with 27 bases remaining between them. Germline values: CDR1 SGHTA, CDR2 FQGNSA. The CDR3 loop reads CASSGTGSAQGMREQYF. The CDR3 DNA reads as TGTGCCAGCAGCGGGACGGGATCGGCACAGGGTATGAGGGAGCAGTACTTC.

In its sample, this clonotype was seen many times. The chain carries TRBV7-2 and TRBJ1-1; 9 nucleotides agree with TRBD1. CDR3 length: 16 residues. The junction had 10 bases not matched to a gene; V was cut back by 1 base and J by 7 bases. Germline assignment: CDR1 SGHTA and CDR2 FQGNSA. CDR3 nucleotides: TGTGCCAGCAGCTTAGTCCCGGGACAGGGTGATGATGAAGCTTTCTTT. Amino acids: CASSLVPGQGDDEAFF.

The gene calls are TRBV4-3 and TRBJ2-5; 8 positions agree with TRBD2. Germline-derived CDR1 and CDR2 are LGHNA and YSLEER. After removal of 0 bases from V and 5 bases from J, the junction contained 8 bases not matched to a gene. The length of the CDR3 is 16 residues. CDR3: CASSQEWRGAGETQYF. CDR3 nucleotide sequence: TGCGCCAGCAGCCAAGAATGGCGGGGGGCAGGGGAGACCCAGTACTTC.